This T cell receptor (beta chain) was captured in a study of blood T cell repertoires in COVID-19. Across the whole study: Both acute and convalescent COVID-19 samples were obtained from the United States, Italy and Spain. T cells, B-cell-depleted T cells, or PBMCs supplied cDNA or gDNA.

The V gene lost 4 bases and the J gene lost 0 bases, with 13 bases spanning the gap. There are 15 residues in the CDR3. Germline CDR1 and CDR2: GTSNPN and SVGIG (reference sequence). Methods used by the authors: Reference gene primer amplification yielded estimated nucleated cell counts. The table came from immunoSEQ multiplex PCR; TCRdb's copy has only in-frame clones and leaves some out. For V, J and clone size, that table is used; D and trimming come from the DNA. The repertoire holds 200,000 to 300,000 clones, with 84% as singletons. Sequencing was performed on peripheral blood. The rearrangement links TRBV30 to TRBJ1-3, with D possibly matching TRBD1 (6 bases). This TCR was recovered from a man in his 60s with acute or convalescent COVID-19. CDR3 bases: TGTGCCTGGACCCAAGACAGGTACTCTGGAAACACCATATATTTT. Residues: CAWTQDRYSGNTIYF.